This T cell receptor beta chain was documented in a study of T cell repertoires in cytomegalovirus infection. Overall study: Both a matching HLA type and CMV infection were indicated by public TCR beta signatures.

TCRdb re-analysed the reads in MiXCR, keeping a single row per CDR3 protein. The sample records around 740,000 distinct CDR3 sequences, roughly a third being singletons. CDR1 and CDR2 (germline): MDHEN, SYDVKM. With 3 bases clipped from V and 1 base from J, the junction kept 6 bases outside the gene matches. The CDR3 has 15 amino acids. Findings and caveats of the study: Cumulative public TCR beta family frequency identified carriers of CMV plus the relevant HLA. CMV-specific TCR beta clonotypes restricted by HLA-C dominated the ex vivo response.

With regard to this clonotype: Its antigen is unknown.

Sequencing was done on a sample of PBMCs. The origin of this receptor is a human donor in good health (CMV status not recorded). Some clones in this sample may be carry-over from other donors' samples. The J gene is TRBJ2-7, the V gene TRBV28, with 7 bases lining up with TRBD1. The chain's CDR3 is CASSLGRGWSYEQYF. The CDR3 nucleotides read TGTGCCAGCAGTTTGGGCAGGGGGTGGTCCTACGAGCAGTACTTC.